These 10 T cell receptor beta chains originate from one sample sequenced in a study of blood T cell repertoires in COVID-19. Assay: immunoSEQ multiplex PCR; the TCRdb copy retains only in-frame clones and omits some. The sample has about 84,000 clones; around three quarters are singletons. Sequenced material: peripheral blood. The receptors derive from a man aged 50 or older with active or convalescent COVID-19.

The V call is TRBV6-5, the J call TRBJ2-7; possible D gene TRBD1, 5 bases. V gave up 2 bases and J gave up 2 bases, with 10 bases separating them. The CDR3 runs to 14 residues. Germline V gene lookup returns CDR1 MNHEY and CDR2 SVGAGI. The CDR3 region is CASSYRPGTYEQYF. In nucleotides, the CDR3 is TGTGCCAGCAGTTACCGTCCAGGGACCTACGAGCAGTACTTC.

The V and J genes are TRBV21-1 and TRBJ1-1; TRBD1, the table's D call, lacks a check against the DNA. TRBV21-1 is a pseudogene segment. CDR3 length: 16 residues. This CDR3 reads CASSKRRTGWYTEAFF. DNA of the CDR3: TGTGCCAGCAGCAAAAGGCGGACAGGTTGGTACACTGAAGCTTTCTTT.

The V and J genes are TRBV11-3 and TRBJ2-2; 8 positions match TRBD1. Germline V gene lookup returns CDR1 SGHNT and CDR2 YENEEA. The CDR3 loop spans 13 amino acids. With 5 bases clipped from V and 6 bases from J, the junction kept 2 bases outside the gene matches. The CDR3 sequence: CASSRTGPGELFF. The CDR3 DNA reads as TGTGCCAGCAGCCGGACAGGGCCCGGGGAGCTGTTTTTT. Drawing the rest from reference TRBV11-3 and TRBJ2-2, the complete variable domain is EAGVVQSPRYKIIEKKQPVAFWCNPISGHNTLYWYLQNLGQGPELLIRYENEEAVDDSQLPKDRFSAERLKGVDSTLKIQPAELGDSAVYLCASSRTGPGELFFGEGSRLTVL.

This clone is labeled medium-sized (0.01 to 0.1%). The rearrangement uses TRBV3-1 (or the pseudogene TRBV3-2) and TRBJ1-2, with 8 bases lining up with TRBD1. Germline lookup yields CDR1 LGHDT and CDR2 YNNKEL (reference sequence). The CDR3 covers 14 residues. After removal of 2 bases from V and 4 bases from J, the junction contained 3 bases not matched to a gene. CDR3 residues: CASSQPTGGYGYTF. For the CDR3, the DNA is TGTGCCAGCAGCCAACCTACAGGGGGCTATGGCTACACCTTC.

The chain recombines TRBV6-5 with TRBJ2-7, with 9 bases aligning to TRBD1. Germline CDR1 and CDR2: MNHEY and SVGAGI. CDR3 size: 14 residues. Unmatched junction bases numbered 6, after V lost 2 bases and J lost 7 bases. The CDR3 sequence is CASSYGTGKREQYF. DNA for the CDR3: TGTGCCAGCAGTTACGGGACAGGGAAGCGGGAGCAGTACTTC.

The rearrangement links TRBV11-3 to TRBJ2-6; maybe TRBD1 (5 bases). CDR1 is SGHNT and CDR2 is YENEEA in the germline V gene. V lost 2 bases and J lost 0, with 14 bases in between. This CDR3 is 18 amino acids long. The CDR3 DNA follows: TGTGCCAGCAGCTTAATTTCGCCAGGGTACTCTGGGGCCAACGTCCTGACTTTC. It encodes CASSLISPGYSGANVLTF.

The chain has TRBV19 and TRBJ1-2; D perhaps matches TRBD1 (5 bases). Germline V gene lookup returns CDR1 LNHDA and CDR2 SQIVND (reference sequence). The CDR3 is made up of 14 amino acids. Trimming removed 10 bases at V and 5 bases at J, with 20 bases between. This CDR3 is CATNYRSSRYGYTF. The CDR3 DNA sequence: TGTGCCACCAACTACAGGTCATCAAGATATGGCTACACCTTC.

The rearrangement joins TRBV7-2 to TRBJ2-5; 8 nucleotides agree with TRBD2. The germline V gene has CDR1 SGHTA and CDR2 FQGNSA. With V trimmed by 7 bases and J by 5 bases, 12 bases remained unmatched. The CDR3 loop spans 15 amino acids. For the CDR3, the DNA is TGTGCCAGCACCTCCCCGGGGCGGGGGGCCGAGACCCAGTACTTC. Amino acid sequence: CASTSPGRGAETQYF.

CDR3 amino acids: CAWSVLESEQFF. The CDR3 DNA sequence: TGTGCCTGGAGTGTACTGGAGTCTGAGCAGTTCTTC. The chain links TRBV30 to TRBJ2-1, with no clear D. CDR3 length: 12 amino acids. Trimming stripped 0 bases from V and 9 bases from J, with 9 bases between. The germline V gene encodes CDR1 GTSNPN and CDR2 SVGIG (reference sequence).

V usage is TRBV14 and J usage is TRBJ1-5, with D perhaps TRBD1 (5 bases). The germline V gene has CDR1 SGHDN and CDR2 FVKESK. Trimming pared 0 bases from V and 1 base from J, leaving 13 bases between. This CDR3 contains 17 residues. CDR3: CASSQDAGKGSNQPQHF. The CDR3, as DNA: TGTGCCAGCAGCCAAGATGCAGGGAAAGGGAGCAATCAGCCCCAGCATTTT.